The 8 T cell receptor beta chains given below trace back to one sample, sequenced in a study of OX40 agonist ivuxolimab in advanced cancers. This table comes from immunoSEQ multiplex PCR, and its TCRdb copy is limited to in-frame clones, with some not included. This repertoire shows about 60,000 clones, 91% found once; its top ten account for 14%. The specimen comprised CD4+ or CD8+ T cells sorted from blood, sampled in a trial of the OX40 agonist ivuxolimab. The receptor source for this set is an adult with an advanced solid tumor such as melanoma, head and neck, liver or kidney cancer.

The J gene is TRBJ1-5, the V gene TRBV11-1; the D is unclear. This CDR3 comprises 13 residues. V lost 7 bases and J 0 bases, leaving 7 bases between the germline ends. Germline values: CDR1 SGHAT, CDR2 FQDESV (reference sequence). The CDR3 loop reads CASKTHSNQPQHF. The CDR3, as DNA: TGTGCCAGCAAGACACATAGCAATCAGCCCCAGCATTTT.

The sample holds one count of this clone. The gene calls are TRBV20-1 and TRBJ2-5, with D hard to call. Germline V CDR1 and CDR2: DFQATT, SNEGSKA (reference sequence). Deletions cut 6 bases from V and 5 bases from J, with 7 bases between. The CDR3 is 10 residues long. The CDR3 is CSAVVETQYF. DNA of the CDR3: TGCAGTGCCGTCGTGGAGACCCAGTACTTC.

The rearrangement joins TRBV2 to TRBJ2-2; possibly TRBD2 for D (6 bases). The V gene's germline CDR1 is SNHLY and CDR2 FYNNEI. This CDR3 has 15 residues. Trimming took 5 bases from V and 6 from J, leaving 16 bases between them. The CDR3 loop is CASSPARGGAGELFF. In nucleotides, the CDR3 is TGTGCCAGCAGTCCCGCCCGAGGAGGGGCCGGGGAGCTGTTTTTT.

The chain uses TRBV11-3 and TRBJ2-5, with 8 positions matching TRBD1. The CDR3 is made up of 13 amino acids. The V segment lost 7 bases and the J segment 11 bases; nucleotides outside the gene matches: 12. Looked up from germline, CDR1 is SGHNT and CDR2 is YENEEA. The CDR3 DNA reads TGTGCCAGCACTGGACAGGGAGGAGAAGAGCAGTACTTC. It specifies CASTGQGGEEQYF. Using reference TRBV11-3 and TRBJ2-5 for the parts outside the CDR3, the full variable domain is EAGVVQSPRYKIIEKKQPVAFWCNPISGHNTLYWYLQNLGQGPELLIRYENEEAVDDSQLPKDRFSAERLKGVDSTLKIQPAELGDSAVYLCASTGQGGEEQYFGPGTRLLVL.

V usage is TRBV10-1 and J usage is TRBJ2-1; 8 nucleotides match TRBD2. CDR1 and CDR2 (germline): WNHNN, SYGVQD (reference sequence). Trimming cost V 3 bases and J 8 bases; bases outside gene matches: 9. The CDR3 contains 15 residues. The CDR3 sequence: CASSDPGGSRDEQFF. DNA of the CDR3: TGCGCCAGCAGTGATCCGGGAGGGAGCCGGGATGAGCAGTTCTTC.

This chain uses TRBV5-6 with TRBJ2-3; 7 bases fit TRBD2. The germline V gene has CDR1 SGHDT and CDR2 YYEEEE. With 3 bases clipped from V and 8 bases from J, the junction kept 6 bases outside the gene matches. The CDR3 covers 13 residues. The DNA for the CDR3 is TGTGCCAGCAGCTGGGGAGGGAGTTCTACGCAGTATTTT. It yields the protein CASSWGGSSTQYF.

With respect to this clone: Within the sample, other DNA sequences also encode this same CDR3. The chain recombines TRBV6-1 with TRBJ1-5, with D unclear. This CDR3 spans 11 amino acids. Trimming left V 1 base short and J 6 bases short, with 1 base between. Germline V gives CDR1 MNHNS, CDR2 SASEGT. In nucleotides, the CDR3 is TGTGCCAGCAGTGAAGGTCAGCCCCAGCATTTT. Translation: CASSEGQPQHF.

The rearrangement uses TRBV7-9 and TRBJ2-4; perhaps D is TRBD1 or TRBD2 (5 bases each). V lost 5 bases to trimming and J lost 3 bases, with 14 bases between them. The CDR3 contains 15 residues. Per the germline V gene, CDR1 is SEHNR and CDR2 is FQNEAQ (reference sequence). In nucleotides, the CDR3 is TGTGCCAGCAGCCACGGGGCATCGGGCAAAAACATTCAGTACTTC. Encoded protein: CASSHGASGKNIQYF.